What follows is one T cell receptor beta chain and its context. What it binds is not known. The data belong to a study of OX40 agonist ivuxolimab in advanced cancers. Study at large: Partial responses, seen in three patients, involved one hepatocellular carcinoma and two cutaneous melanomas. Overall study results and limits: Within 6 weeks, CD4+ and CD8+ blood T cells expanded clonally at 0.1 to 3.0 mg/kg.

Assay: immunoSEQ multiplex PCR; the TCRdb copy retains only in-frame clones and omits some. This table has approximately 52,000 clones, approximately 83% appearing once. The source was CD4+ or CD8+ T cells sorted from blood, collected in a trial of the OX40 agonist ivuxolimab. The clonotype comes from an adult with an advanced solid tumor such as melanoma, head and neck, liver or kidney cancer.

CDR3 DNA: TGTGCCAGCAGCGTAGGGGGACTAGTGGGCCCTAGCTCCTACGAGCAGTACTTC. It is translated as CASSVGGLVGPSSYEQYF. The chain uses TRBV9 and TRBJ2-7, with 8 bases matching TRBD2. V shed 0 bases and J 0 bases; nucleotides not matched to a gene: 11. The V gene's germline CDR1 is SGDLS and CDR2 YYNGEE. The CDR3 loop spans 18 amino acids.